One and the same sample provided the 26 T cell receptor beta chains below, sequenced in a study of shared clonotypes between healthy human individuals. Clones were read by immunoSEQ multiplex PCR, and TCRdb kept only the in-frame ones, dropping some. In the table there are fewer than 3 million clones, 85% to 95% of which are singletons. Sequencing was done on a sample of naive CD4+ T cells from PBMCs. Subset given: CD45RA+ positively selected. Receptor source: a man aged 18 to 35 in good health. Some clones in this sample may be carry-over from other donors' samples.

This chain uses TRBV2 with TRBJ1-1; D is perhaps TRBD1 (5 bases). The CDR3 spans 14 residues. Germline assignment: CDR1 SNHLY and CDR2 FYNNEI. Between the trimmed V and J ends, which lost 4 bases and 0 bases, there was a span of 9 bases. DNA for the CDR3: TGTGCCAGCAGTGGGAACAGGATGAACACTGAAGCTTTCTTT. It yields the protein CASSGNRMNTEAFF.

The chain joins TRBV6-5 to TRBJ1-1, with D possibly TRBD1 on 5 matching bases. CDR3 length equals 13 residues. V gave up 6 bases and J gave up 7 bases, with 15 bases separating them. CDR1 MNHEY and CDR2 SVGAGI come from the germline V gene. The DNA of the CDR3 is TGTGCCAGCAGCATGCGCAGGGCCAATGAAGCTTTCTTT. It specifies CASSMRRANEAFF.

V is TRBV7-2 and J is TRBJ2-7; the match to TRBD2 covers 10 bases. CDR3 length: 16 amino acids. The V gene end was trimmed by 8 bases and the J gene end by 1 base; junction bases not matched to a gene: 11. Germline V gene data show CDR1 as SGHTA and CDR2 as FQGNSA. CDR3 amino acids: CASASSSGSVSYEQYF. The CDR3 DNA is TGTGCCAGCGCCTCCTCTAGCGGGAGTGTATCCTACGAGCAGTACTTC.

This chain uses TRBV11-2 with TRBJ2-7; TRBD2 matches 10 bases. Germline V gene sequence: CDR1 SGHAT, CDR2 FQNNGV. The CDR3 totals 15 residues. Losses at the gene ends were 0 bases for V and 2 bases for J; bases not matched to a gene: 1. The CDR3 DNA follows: TGTGCCAGCAGCTTAGATACTAGCGGGACCTACGAGCAGTACTTC. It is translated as CASSLDTSGTYEQYF. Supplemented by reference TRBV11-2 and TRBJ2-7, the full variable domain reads EAGVAQSPRYKIIEKRQSVAFWCNPISGHATLYWYQQILGQGPKLLIQFQNNGVVDDSQLPKDRFSAERLKGVDSTLKIQPAKLEDSAVYLCASSLDTSGTYEQYFGPGTRLTVT.

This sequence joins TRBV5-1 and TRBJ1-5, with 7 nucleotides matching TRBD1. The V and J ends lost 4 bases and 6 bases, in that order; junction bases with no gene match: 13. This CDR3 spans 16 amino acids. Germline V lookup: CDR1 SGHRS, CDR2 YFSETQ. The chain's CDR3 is CASSPDRAGSGQPQHF. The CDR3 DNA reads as TGCGCCAGCAGCCCTGACAGGGCGGGAAGTGGTCAGCCCCAGCATTTT.

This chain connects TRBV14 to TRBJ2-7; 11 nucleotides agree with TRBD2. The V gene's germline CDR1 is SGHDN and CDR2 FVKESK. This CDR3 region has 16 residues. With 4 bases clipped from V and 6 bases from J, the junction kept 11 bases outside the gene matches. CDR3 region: CASSPETSGDPREQYF. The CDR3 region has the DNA TGTGCCAGCAGCCCAGAGACTAGCGGGGATCCTCGCGAGCAGTACTTC. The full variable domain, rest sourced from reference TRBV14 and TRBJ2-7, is EAGVTQFPSHSVIEKGQTVTLRCDPISGHDNLYWYRRVMGKEIKFLLHFVKESKQDESGMPNNRFLAERTGGTYSTLKVQPAELEDSGVYFCASSPETSGDPREQYFGPGTRLTVT.

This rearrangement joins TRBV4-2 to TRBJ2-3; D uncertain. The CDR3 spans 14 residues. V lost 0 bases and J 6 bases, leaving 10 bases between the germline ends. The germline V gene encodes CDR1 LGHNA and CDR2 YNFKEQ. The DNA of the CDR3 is TGTGCCAGCAGCCAAGAGTTGGTGGGGGATACGCAGTATTTT. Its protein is CASSQELVGDTQYF.

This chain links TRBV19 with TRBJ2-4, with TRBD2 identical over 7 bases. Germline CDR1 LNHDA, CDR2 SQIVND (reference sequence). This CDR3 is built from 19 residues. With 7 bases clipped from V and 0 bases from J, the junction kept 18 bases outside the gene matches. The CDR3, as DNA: TGTGCCAGTACCCAACGAGGCTCTAGCGGATACCTAGCCAAAAACATTCAGTACTTC. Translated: CASTQRGSSGYLAKNIQYF.

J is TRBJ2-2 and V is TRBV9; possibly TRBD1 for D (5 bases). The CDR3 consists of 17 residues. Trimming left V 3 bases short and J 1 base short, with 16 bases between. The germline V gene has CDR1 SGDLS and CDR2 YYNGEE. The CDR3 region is CASSGITSRGNTGELFF. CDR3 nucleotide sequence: TGTGCCAGCAGCGGGATAACCTCTAGGGGGAACACCGGGGAGCTGTTTTTT.

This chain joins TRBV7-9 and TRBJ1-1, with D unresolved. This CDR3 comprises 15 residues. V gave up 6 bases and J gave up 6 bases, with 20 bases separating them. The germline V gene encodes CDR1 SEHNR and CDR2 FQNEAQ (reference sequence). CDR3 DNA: TGTGCCAGCAGTCCCCAGTTCCCAGGTTCTTCTGAAGCTTTCTTT. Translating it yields CASSPQFPGSSEAFF.

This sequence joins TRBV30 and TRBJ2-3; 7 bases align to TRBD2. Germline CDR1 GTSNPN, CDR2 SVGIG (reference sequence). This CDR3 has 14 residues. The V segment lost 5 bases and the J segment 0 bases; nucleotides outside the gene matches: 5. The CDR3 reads CAWGLGGSTDTQYF. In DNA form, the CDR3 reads TGTGCCTGGGGACTGGGGGGGAGCACAGATACGCAGTATTTT. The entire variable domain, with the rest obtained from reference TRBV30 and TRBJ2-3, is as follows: SQTIHQWPATLVQPVGSPLSLECTVEGTSNPNLYWYRQAAGRGLQLLFYSVGIGQISSEVPQNLSASRPQDRQFILSSKKLLLSDSGFYLCAWGLGGSTDTQYFGPGTRLTVL.

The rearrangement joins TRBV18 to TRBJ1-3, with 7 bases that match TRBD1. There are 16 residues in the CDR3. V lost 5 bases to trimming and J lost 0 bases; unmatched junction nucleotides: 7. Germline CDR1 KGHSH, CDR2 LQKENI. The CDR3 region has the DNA TGTGCCAGCTCATTGGGACAGCAGAACTCTGGAAACACCATATATTTT. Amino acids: CASSLGQQNSGNTIYF.

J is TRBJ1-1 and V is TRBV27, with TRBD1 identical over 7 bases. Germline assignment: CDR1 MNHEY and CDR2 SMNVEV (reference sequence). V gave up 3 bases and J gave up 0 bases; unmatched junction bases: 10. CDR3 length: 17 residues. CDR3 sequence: CASSFSTRGRLNTEAFF. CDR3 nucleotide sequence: TGTGCCAGCAGTTTCAGTACCAGGGGGAGATTGAACACTGAAGCTTTCTTT.

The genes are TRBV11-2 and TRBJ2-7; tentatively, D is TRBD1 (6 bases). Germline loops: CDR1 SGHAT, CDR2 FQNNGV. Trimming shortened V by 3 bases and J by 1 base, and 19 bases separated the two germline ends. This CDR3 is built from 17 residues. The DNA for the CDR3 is TGTGCCAGCAGCTTGGGGGCAGGGGTCTACTTTTCCTACGAGCAGTACTTC. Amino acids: CASSLGAGVYFSYEQYF. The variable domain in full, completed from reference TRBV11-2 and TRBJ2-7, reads EAGVAQSPRYKIIEKRQSVAFWCNPISGHATLYWYQQILGQGPKLLIQFQNNGVVDDSQLPKDRFSAERLKGVDSTLKIQPAKLEDSAVYLCASSLGAGVYFSYEQYFGPGTRLTVT.

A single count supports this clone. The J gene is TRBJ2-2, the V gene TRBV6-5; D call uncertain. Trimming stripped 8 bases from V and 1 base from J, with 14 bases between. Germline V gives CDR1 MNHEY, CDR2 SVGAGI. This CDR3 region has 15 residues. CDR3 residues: CASGPFRKNTGELFF. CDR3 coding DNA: TGTGCCAGCGGACCCTTCAGAAAGAACACCGGGGAGCTGTTTTTT.

Written as DNA, the CDR3 is TGTGCCAGCAGTCCTGGCAGGGGTTTTGGAGAGACCCAGTACTTC. Translation gives CASSPGRGFGETQYF. The chain uses TRBV28 and TRBJ2-5, with a weak D call TRBD1 (6 bases). CDR1 MDHEN and CDR2 SYDVKM come from the germline V gene. Trimming took off 5 bases at V and 4 bases at J, with 17 bases between the two ends. The CDR3 totals 15 residues.

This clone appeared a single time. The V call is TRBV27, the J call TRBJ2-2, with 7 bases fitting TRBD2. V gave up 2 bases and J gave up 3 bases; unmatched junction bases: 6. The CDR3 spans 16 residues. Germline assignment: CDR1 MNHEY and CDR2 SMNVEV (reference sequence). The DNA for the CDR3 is TGTGCCAGCAGTTTAGCCGGGGGAGGGGACACCGGGGAGCTGTTTTTT. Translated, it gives CASSLAGGGDTGELFF.

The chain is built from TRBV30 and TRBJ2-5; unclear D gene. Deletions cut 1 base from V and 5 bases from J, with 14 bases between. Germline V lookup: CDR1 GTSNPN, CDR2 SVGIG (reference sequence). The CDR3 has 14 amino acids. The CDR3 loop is CAWSETPFRETQYF. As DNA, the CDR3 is TGTGCCTGGAGTGAGACCCCGTTTCGGGAGACCCAGTACTTC.

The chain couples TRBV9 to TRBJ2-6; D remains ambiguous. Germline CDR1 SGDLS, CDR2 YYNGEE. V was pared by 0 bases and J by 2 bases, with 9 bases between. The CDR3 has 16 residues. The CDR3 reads CASSVAPGTGANVLTF. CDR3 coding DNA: TGTGCCAGCAGCGTAGCTCCGGGTACTGGGGCCAACGTCCTGACTTTC. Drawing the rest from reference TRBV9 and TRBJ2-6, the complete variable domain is DSGVTQTPKHLITATGQRVTLRCSPRSGDLSVYWYQQSLDQGLQFLIQYYNGEERAKGNILERFSAQQFPDLHSELNLSSLELGDSALYFCASSVAPGTGANVLTFGAGSRLTVL.

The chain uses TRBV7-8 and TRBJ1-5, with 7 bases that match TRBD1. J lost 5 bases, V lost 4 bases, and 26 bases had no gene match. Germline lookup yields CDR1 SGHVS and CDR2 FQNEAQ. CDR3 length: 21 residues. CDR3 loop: CASSSVGDSQLTWLFDQPQHF. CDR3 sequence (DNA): TGTGCCAGCAGCTCAGTAGGGGACAGCCAGCTTACGTGGCTTTTCGATCAGCCCCAGCATTTT.

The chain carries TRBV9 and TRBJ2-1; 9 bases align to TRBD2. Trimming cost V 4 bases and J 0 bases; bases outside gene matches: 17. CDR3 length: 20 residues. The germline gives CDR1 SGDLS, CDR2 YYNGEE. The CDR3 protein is CASSPRGAGGTSSSYNEQFF. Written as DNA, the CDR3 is TGTGCCAGCAGCCCGAGGGGGGCGGGAGGGACTTCAAGCTCCTACAATGAGCAGTTCTTC.

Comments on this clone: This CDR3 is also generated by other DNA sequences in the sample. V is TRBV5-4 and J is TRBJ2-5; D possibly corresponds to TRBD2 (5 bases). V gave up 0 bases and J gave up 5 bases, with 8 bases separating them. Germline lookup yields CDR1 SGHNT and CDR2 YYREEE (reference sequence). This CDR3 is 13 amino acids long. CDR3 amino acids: CASSLASTETQYF. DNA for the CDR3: TGTGCCAGCAGCTTGGCTAGCACGGAGACCCAGTACTTC.

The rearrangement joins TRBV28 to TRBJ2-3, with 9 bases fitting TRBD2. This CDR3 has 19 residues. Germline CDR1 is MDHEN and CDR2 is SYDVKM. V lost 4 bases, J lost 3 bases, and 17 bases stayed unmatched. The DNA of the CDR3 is TGTGCCAGCAGTTCCTCTTCTTGGGGGCGGGAGGGAGGAACAGATACGCAGTATTTT. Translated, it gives CASSSSSWGREGGTDTQYF.

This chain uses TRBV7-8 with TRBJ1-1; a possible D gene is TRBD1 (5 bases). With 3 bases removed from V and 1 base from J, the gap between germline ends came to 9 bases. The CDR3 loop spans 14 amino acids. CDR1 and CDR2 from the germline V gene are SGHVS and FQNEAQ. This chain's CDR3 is CASSFHQGNTEAFF. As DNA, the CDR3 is TGTGCCAGCAGCTTTCACCAGGGGAACACTGAAGCTTTCTTT.

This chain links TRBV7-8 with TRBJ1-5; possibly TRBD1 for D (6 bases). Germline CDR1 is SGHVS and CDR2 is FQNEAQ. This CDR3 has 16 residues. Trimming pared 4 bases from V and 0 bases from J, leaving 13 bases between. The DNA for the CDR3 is TGTGCCAGCAGCTCGAGGCAGGGGTATAGCAATCAGCCCCAGCATTTT. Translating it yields CASSSRQGYSNQPQHF.

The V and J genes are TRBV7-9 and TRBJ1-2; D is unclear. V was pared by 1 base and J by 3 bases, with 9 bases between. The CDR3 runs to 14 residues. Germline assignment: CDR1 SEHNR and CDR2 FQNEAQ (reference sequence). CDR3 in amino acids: CASSLGLQYYGYTF. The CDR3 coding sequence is TGTGCCAGCAGCTTAGGGCTCCAGTACTATGGCTACACCTTC.